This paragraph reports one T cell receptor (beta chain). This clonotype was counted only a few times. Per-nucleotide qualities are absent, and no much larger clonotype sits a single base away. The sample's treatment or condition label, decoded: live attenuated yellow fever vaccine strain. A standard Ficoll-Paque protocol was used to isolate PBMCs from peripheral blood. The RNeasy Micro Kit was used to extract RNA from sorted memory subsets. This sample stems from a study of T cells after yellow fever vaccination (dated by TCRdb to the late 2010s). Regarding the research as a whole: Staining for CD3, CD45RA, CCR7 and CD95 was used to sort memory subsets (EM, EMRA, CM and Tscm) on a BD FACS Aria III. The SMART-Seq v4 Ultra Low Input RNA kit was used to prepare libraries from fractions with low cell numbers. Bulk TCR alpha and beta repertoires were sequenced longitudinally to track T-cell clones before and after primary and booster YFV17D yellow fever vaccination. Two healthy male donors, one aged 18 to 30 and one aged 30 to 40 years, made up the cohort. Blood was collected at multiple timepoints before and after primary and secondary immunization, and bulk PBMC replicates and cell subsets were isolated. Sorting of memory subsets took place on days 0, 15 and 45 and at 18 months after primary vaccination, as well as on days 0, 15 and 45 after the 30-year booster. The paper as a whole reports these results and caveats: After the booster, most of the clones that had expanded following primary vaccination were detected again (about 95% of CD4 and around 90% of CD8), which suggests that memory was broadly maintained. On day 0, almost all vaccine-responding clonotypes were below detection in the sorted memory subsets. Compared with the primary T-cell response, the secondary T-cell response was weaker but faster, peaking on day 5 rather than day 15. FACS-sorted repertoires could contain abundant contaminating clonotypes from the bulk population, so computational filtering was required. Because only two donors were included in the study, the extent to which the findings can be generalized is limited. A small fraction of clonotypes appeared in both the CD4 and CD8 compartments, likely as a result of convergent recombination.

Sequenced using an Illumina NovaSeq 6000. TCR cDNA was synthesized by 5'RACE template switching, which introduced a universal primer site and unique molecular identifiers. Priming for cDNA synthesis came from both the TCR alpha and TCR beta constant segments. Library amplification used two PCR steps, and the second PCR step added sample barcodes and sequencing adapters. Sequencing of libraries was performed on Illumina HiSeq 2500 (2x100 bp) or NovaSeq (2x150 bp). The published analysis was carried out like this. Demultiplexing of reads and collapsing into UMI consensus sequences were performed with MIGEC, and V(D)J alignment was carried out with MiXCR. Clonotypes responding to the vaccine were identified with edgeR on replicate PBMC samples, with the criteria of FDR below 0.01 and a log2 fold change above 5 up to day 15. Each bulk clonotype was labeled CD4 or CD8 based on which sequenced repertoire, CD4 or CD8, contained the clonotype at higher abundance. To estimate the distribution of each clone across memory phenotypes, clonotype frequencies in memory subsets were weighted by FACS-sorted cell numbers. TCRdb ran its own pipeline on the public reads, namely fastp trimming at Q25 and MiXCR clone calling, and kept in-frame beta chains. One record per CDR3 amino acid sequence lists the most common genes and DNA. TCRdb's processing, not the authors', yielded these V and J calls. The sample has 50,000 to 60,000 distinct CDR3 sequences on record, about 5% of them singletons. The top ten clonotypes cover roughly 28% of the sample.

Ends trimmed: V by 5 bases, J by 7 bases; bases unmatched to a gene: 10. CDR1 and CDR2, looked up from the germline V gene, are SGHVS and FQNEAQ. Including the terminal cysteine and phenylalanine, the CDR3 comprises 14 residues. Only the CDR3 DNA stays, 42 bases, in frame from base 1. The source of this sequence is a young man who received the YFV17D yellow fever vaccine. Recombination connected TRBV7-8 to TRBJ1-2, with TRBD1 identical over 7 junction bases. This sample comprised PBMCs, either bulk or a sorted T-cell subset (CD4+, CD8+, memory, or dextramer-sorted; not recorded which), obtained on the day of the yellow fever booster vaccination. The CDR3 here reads CASSPRQGMSGYTF. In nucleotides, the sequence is TGTGCCAGCAGCCCTCGACAGGGAATGAGTGGCTACACCTTC.